The next 19 T cell receptor beta chains were all read from a single sample in a study of cytomegalovirus exposure and HLA in healthy donors. 60 Vbeta and 13 Jbeta primers were used in PCR. Generated by immunoSEQ multiplex PCR, the TCRdb table keeps only in-frame clones and is missing some. The sample lists about 140,000 clones; about three quarters were seen once. Sequences were obtained from PBMCs. These receptor sequences come from a woman aged 35 to 49 in good health and CMV-seronegative.

The chain uses TRBV6-5 and TRBJ1-2; 7 bases are shared with TRBD1. Germline CDR1 is MNHEY and CDR2 is SVGAGI. The CDR3 consists of 13 residues. J gave up 4 bases and V 6 bases, and 5 bases lay outside the gene matches. Written as DNA, the CDR3 is TGTGCCAGCAGAGGGACAGAGGTCTATGGCTACACCTTC. Translated: CASRGTEVYGYTF.

The V gene is TRBV6-6, the J gene TRBJ1-2, with D possibly TRBD1 on 6 matching bases. Germline CDR1 and CDR2: MNHNY and SVGAGI (reference sequence). The CDR3 spans 13 residues. Trimming stripped 5 bases from V and 3 bases from J, with 10 bases between. The DNA of the CDR3 is TGTGCCAGCAGTCAATCAGGGGACTATGGCTACACCTTC. It is translated as CASSQSGDYGYTF.

The chain carries TRBV2 and TRBJ1-5; 10 bases align to TRBD1. Germline V lookup: CDR1 SNHLY, CDR2 FYNNEI. Trimming at V came to 5 bases and at J to 5 bases, leaving 6 bases not matched to a gene. CDR3 length: 15 residues. The CDR3 protein is CASSKTGGDDQPQHF. The CDR3 region has the DNA TGTGCCAGCAGTAAGACAGGGGGCGACGATCAGCCCCAGCATTTT.

This clone was found a few times. The genes are TRBV5-1 and TRBJ1-4, with 7 bases lining up with TRBD1. Germline trimming cut 4 bases from V and 5 bases from J; bases unmatched to any gene: 8. The length of the CDR3 is 15 residues. CDR1 is SGHRS, CDR2 YFSETQ, per germline. The CDR3, as DNA: TGCGCCAGCAGCCGCGACAGGGCGGCCAATGAAAAACTGTTTTTT. Amino acid sequence: CASSRDRAANEKLFF. The full variable domain, its missing parts supplied by reference TRBV5-1 and TRBJ1-4, is KAGVTQTPRYLIKTRGQQVTLSCSPISGHRSVSWYQQTPGQGLQFLFEYFSETQRNKGNFPGRFSGRQFSNSRSEMNVSTLELGDSALYLCASSRDRAANEKLFFGSGTQLSVL.

V usage is TRBV7-2 and J usage is TRBJ2-5; the match to TRBD2 covers 11 bases. The CDR3 is 17 amino acids. Trimming took 5 bases from V and 5 from J; bases not matched to a gene: 13. Per the germline V gene, CDR1 is SGHTA and CDR2 is FQGNSA. The DNA of the CDR3 is TGTGCCAGCAGCATTAGCGGGGGGGCCTTTGGTATCGAGACCCAGTACTTC. Its protein product is CASSISGGAFGIETQYF.

This clone was seen once. The chain links TRBV6-1 to TRBJ2-5, with D tentatively TRBD2 (6 bases). CDR1 MNHNS and CDR2 SASEGT come from the germline V gene. The CDR3 covers 13 residues. The CDR3 protein is CALGRIGTETQYF. CDR3 in DNA: TGTGCACTCGGGAGAATCGGGACCGAGACCCAGTACTTC.

This rearrangement joins TRBV19 to TRBJ1-6, with TRBD1 matching over 8 bases. V lost 6 bases and J lost 10; bases outside the gene matches: 8. This CDR3 has 14 residues. CDR1 and CDR2 from the germline V gene are LNHDA and SQIVND (reference sequence). The CDR3 bases are TGTGCCAGTAGGCCGACAGGGGAGAAGTCACCCCTCCACTTT. Translating gives CASRPTGEKSPLHF.

CDR3 protein: CASSSSGGPGTEAFF. CDR3 sequence (DNA): TGTGCCAGCAGCTCCTCCGGGGGGCCTGGCACTGAAGCTTTCTTT. The chain links TRBV5-4 to TRBJ1-1, with D perhaps matching TRBD1 (6 bases). There are 15 residues in the CDR3. Germline V gives CDR1 SGHNT, CDR2 YYREEE (reference sequence). Deletions cut 3 bases from V and 4 bases from J, with 16 bases between.

The J gene is TRBJ2-5, the V gene TRBV9; D is perhaps TRBD2 (5 bases). Germline CDR1 is SGDLS and CDR2 is YYNGEE. Trimming cost V 4 bases and J 2 bases, with 12 bases left between them. CDR3 length equals 14 residues. The CDR3 nucleotides read TGTGCCAGCAGCCCCCGTACGGGGCAAGAGACCCAGTACTTC. Amino acid sequence: CASSPRTGQETQYF.

The V gene is TRBV10-3, the J gene TRBJ1-1, with 7 bases lining up with TRBD1. Germline V gene lookup returns CDR1 ENHRY and CDR2 SYGVKD. V gave up 5 bases and J gave up 3 bases; unmatched junction bases: 9. The length of the CDR3 is 15 residues. The CDR3 protein is CAISRQGISDTEAFF. The DNA of the CDR3 is TGTGCCATCAGTCGACAGGGTATTTCGGACACTGAAGCTTTCTTT.

This rearrangement joins TRBV29-1 to TRBJ1-1; D is ambiguous. CDR3 length: 12 amino acids. V was clipped by 5 bases and J by 1 base, with 8 bases between them. Germline lookup yields CDR1 SQVTM and CDR2 ANQGSEA. The CDR3 region is CSVLTSNTEAFF. The CDR3 DNA reads TGCAGCGTTTTGACATCGAACACTGAAGCTTTCTTT.

This clone was seen only a few times. The V and J genes are TRBV29-1 and TRBJ1-2; the D gene is possibly TRBD1 (5 bases). Germline-derived CDR1 and CDR2 are SQVTM and ANQGSEA. There are 12 residues in the CDR3. The V gene lost 7 bases and the J gene lost 8 bases, with 17 bases spanning the gap. DNA for the CDR3: TGCAGCGCGGCAGACAGCCCCGGGGGCTACACCTTC. Its translation is CSAADSPGGYTF.

The chain is built from TRBV28 and TRBJ1-5; D is undetermined. The germline gives CDR1 MDHEN, CDR2 SYDVKM. This CDR3 has 14 residues. Trimming removed 6 bases at V and 3 bases at J, with 12 bases between. The CDR3 region has the DNA TGTGCCAGCAGGTTCAGGATCAACAATCAGCCCCAGCATTTT. This gives the protein CASRFRINNQPQHF.

This clone was seen a few times. CDR3 loop: CASSPNGQGNTEAFF. For the CDR3, the DNA is TGCGCCAGCAGCCCAAACGGACAGGGGAACACTGAAGCTTTCTTT. The chain has TRBV4-1 and TRBJ1-1; 8 bases match TRBD1. Germline V gene sequence: CDR1 MGHRA, CDR2 YSYEKL. The CDR3 sequence is 15 residues long. The V gene end was trimmed by 4 bases and the J gene end by 1 base; junction bases not matched to a gene: 5.

The sample holds one count of this clone. This chain joins TRBV28 and TRBJ2-2, with 10 bases that match TRBD1. The CDR3 runs to 16 residues. The germline gives CDR1 MDHEN, CDR2 SYDVKM. J was trimmed by 5 bases and V by 4 bases; bases with no gene match: 7. The CDR3 coding sequence is TGTGCCAGCAGTTCTCCGGGACAGGGGATAACCGGGGAGCTGTTTTTT. Encoded protein: CASSSPGQGITGELFF.

The chain is built from TRBV5-6 and TRBJ2-2; 10 bases are a match to TRBD2. The germline V gene encodes CDR1 SGHDT and CDR2 YYEEEE. Trimming removed 0 bases from V and 4 bases from J; junction bases left unmatched: 0. This CDR3 spans 15 amino acids. CDR3 sequence reads: CASSLVAGGTGELFF. CDR3 in DNA: TGTGCCAGCAGCTTGGTAGCGGGGGGCACCGGGGAGCTGTTTTTT. Complete variable domain (other parts from reference TRBV5-6 and TRBJ2-2): DAGVTQSPTHLIKTRGQQVTLRCSPKSGHDTVSWYQQALGQGPQFIFQYYEEEERQRGNFPDRFSGHQFPNYSSELNVNALLLGDSALYLCASSLVAGGTGELFFGEGSRLTVL.

The J gene is TRBJ1-1, the V gene TRBV5-1; 11 bases fit TRBD1. The CDR3 spans 15 residues. The germline CDR1 and CDR2 sequences are SGHRS and YFSETQ. The trim removed 0 bases at V and 4 bases at J, leaving 2 bases unmatched. CDR3 residues: CASSLAGQGVTEAFF. The DNA for the CDR3 is TGCGCCAGCAGCTTGGCGGGACAGGGGGTCACTGAAGCTTTCTTT.

In nucleotides, the CDR3 is TGTGCCAGTAGTATCACAGGGACGCGTGGCTACACCTTC. Translated, it gives CASSITGTRGYTF. The chain joins TRBV19 to TRBJ1-2, with D possibly being TRBD1 (6 bases). V gave up 3 bases and J gave up 7 bases, with 12 bases separating them. CDR3 length equals 13 residues. CDR1 and CDR2 (germline): LNHDA, SQIVND (reference sequence). Based on the CDR3 plus reference TRBV19 and TRBJ1-2, the full variable domain is DGGITQSPKYLFRKEGQNVTLSCEQNLNHDAMYWYRQDPGQGLRLIYYSQIVNDFQKGDIAEGYSVSREKKESFPLTVTSAQKNPTAFYLCASSITGTRGYTFGSGTRLTVV.

The table lists this clone with a few counts. The rearrangement joins TRBV19 to TRBJ1-6; perhaps TRBD1 as D (6 bases). V shed 6 bases and J shed 7 bases, with 10 bases lying between them. The CDR3 contains 13 residues. Germline CDR1 is LNHDA and CDR2 is SQIVND (reference sequence). CDR3 sequence (DNA): TGTGCCAGTAGAGGACAGACCAATTCACCCCTCCACTTT. It yields the protein CASRGQTNSPLHF.